A single sample gave rise to the 6 T cell receptor beta chains below, sequenced in a study of early stage breast cancer tumors. The protocol was immunoSEQ multiplex PCR, while the TCRdb copy is restricted to in-frame clones and leaves out a portion. Of 12,000 to 15,000 clones in the sample, roughly 84% were seen once. The sequenced sample consisted of normal breast tissue next to the tumor. The origin of the receptors is a person aged 25 to 45 with breast cancer.

The chain has TRBV9 and TRBJ2-3; the match to TRBD1 covers 9 bases. From germline, CDR1 is SGDLS and CDR2 YYNGEE. This CDR3 comprises 18 residues. V was clipped by 1 base and J by 0 bases; unmatched bases: 9. Here the CDR3 DNA reads TGTGCCAGCAGCGTACCGGGACAGGGATCGACTAGCACAGATACGCAGTATTTT. This sequence encodes CASSVPGQGSTSTDTQYF.

J is TRBJ2-1 and V is TRBV21-1; TRBD2, the table's D call, was not compared with the DNA. TRBV21-1 constitutes a pseudogene. The CDR3 is made up of 16 amino acids. CDR3 bases: TGTGCCAGCAGCAAAGAGCGGGAGGGAACCTACAATGAGCAGTTCTTC. This sequence encodes CASSKEREGTYNEQFF.

This chain uses TRBV5-4 with TRBJ2-2; D gene ambiguous. The CDR3 sequence is 15 residues long. The germline V gene has CDR1 SGHNT and CDR2 YYREEE (reference sequence). V lost 6 bases to trimming and J lost 2 bases, with 14 bases between them. CDR3 in amino acids: CASMKSLTNTGELFF. As DNA, the CDR3 is TGTGCCAGCATGAAAAGTCTTACTAACACCGGGGAGCTGTTTTTT.

This chain links TRBV30 with TRBJ1-1; perhaps TRBD1 as D (6 bases). The CDR3 consists of 13 residues. Germline V gene lookup returns CDR1 GTSNPN and CDR2 SVGIG (reference sequence). The ends were cut back, 3 bases at V and 5 bases at J, with 13 bases in the middle. The CDR3 loop reads CAWSALGGTEAFF. The CDR3 DNA follows: TGTGCCTGGAGCGCGCTAGGGGGTACTGAAGCTTTCTTT. Drawing the rest from reference TRBV30 and TRBJ1-1, the complete variable domain is SQTIHQWPATLVQPVGSPLSLECTVEGTSNPNLYWYRQAAGRGLQLLFYSVGIGQISSEVPQNLSASRPQDRQFILSSKKLLLSDSGFYLCAWSALGGTEAFFGQGTRLTVV.

J is TRBJ1-1 and V is TRBV19; D may be TRBD1 (6 bases). The germline gives CDR1 LNHDA, CDR2 SQIVND (reference sequence). V dropped 1 base and J dropped 8 bases, with 11 bases sitting between them. The CDR3 has 13 amino acids. CDR3 sequence (DNA): TGTGCCAGTAGTATAGCGCGGGGGCTGGAAGCTTTCTTT. It translates to CASSIARGLEAFF.

The chain combines TRBV29-1 with TRBJ2-1; TRBD2 might be the D (5 bases). CDR1 and CDR2 from the germline V gene are SQVTM and ANQGSEA. The CDR3 is made up of 13 amino acids. The germline V and J ends were trimmed by 6 bases and 1 base, with 10 bases remaining between them. The CDR3 spells CSVSSRSYNEQFF. The CDR3 region has the DNA TGCAGCGTCTCTAGCAGATCCTACAATGAGCAGTTCTTC.